One and the same sample provided the 21 T cell receptor beta chains below, sequenced in a study of blood T cell repertoires in COVID-19. Sequenced by immunoSEQ multiplex PCR; TCRdb stores in-frame clones only, minus some. The data contain 240,000 or so clones, 88% of them singletons. Sequenced input: peripheral blood. These receptors originate from a woman aged 25 to 39 with acute or convalescent COVID-19.

This clone was counted once. The chain employs TRBV18 and TRBJ1-4, with TRBD1 as a possible D gene (6 bases). V lost 3 bases to trimming and J lost 3 bases, with 14 bases between them. CDR1 KGHSH and CDR2 LQKENI come from the germline V gene. The CDR3 runs 16 residues. CDR3 bases: TGTGCCAGCTCACCCCCGGTGGGGGGGCCTAATGAAAAACTGTTTTTT. This codes for CASSPPVGGPNEKLFF.

V is TRBV10-1 and J is TRBJ2-7; 11 nucleotides align to TRBD2. The CDR3 runs to 13 residues. V lost 4 bases and J lost 7; bases outside the gene matches: 3. Looked up from germline, CDR1 is WNHNN and CDR2 is SYGVQD (reference sequence). The CDR3 region has the DNA TGCGCCAGCAGTGGACTAGCGGGAAGTGAGCAGTACTTC. Its translation is CASSGLAGSEQYF.

By share of the sample, this clone is medium-sized. The chain is built from TRBV10-3 and TRBJ2-1; D might be TRBD1 (6 bases). Germline CDR1 and CDR2: ENHRY and SYGVKD. V was trimmed by 10 bases and J by 3 bases, leaving 19 bases between them. The CDR3 length is 15 residues. The CDR3 region has the DNA TGTGCCACCAATCCCCCAGGGGACCTCTACAATGAGCAGTTCTTC. Translating gives CATNPPGDLYNEQFF.

The CDR3 sequence is CASSLGVMRGAPNEQFF. Written as DNA, the CDR3 is TGCGCCAGCAGCTTGGGGGTCATGCGGGGAGCCCCCAATGAGCAGTTCTTC. J is TRBJ2-1 and V is TRBV5-1, with D tentatively TRBD2 (6 bases). Germline CDR1 SGHRS, CDR2 YFSETQ. This CDR3 comprises 17 residues. V lost 0 bases and J lost 6, with 19 bases in between.

The chain carries TRBV9 and TRBJ2-7; D might be TRBD2 (5 bases). CDR3 length: 12 amino acids. The V end lost 0 bases, the J end lost 5 bases, and 6 bases lay between the germline ends. Germline CDR1 SGDLS, CDR2 YYNGEE. CDR3 in DNA: TGTGCCAGCAGCGTAGACGGGGACGAGCAGTACTTC. It codes for CASSVDGDEQYF.

V gene TRBV7-9 combines with J gene TRBJ2-4; 13 bases map to TRBD2. The CDR3 extends over 15 amino acids. V dropped 5 bases and J dropped 8; count of bases not matched to a gene: 6. Germline CDR1 is SEHNR and CDR2 is FQNEAQ (reference sequence). The CDR3 protein is CASSAGTSGTDIQYF. The CDR3 DNA reads as TGTGCCAGCAGCGCCGGGACTAGCGGGACAGACATTCAGTACTTC.

The rearrangement links TRBV27 to TRBJ2-7; 8 nucleotides agree with TRBD2. Germline V gene data show CDR1 as MNHEY and CDR2 as SMNVEV (reference sequence). The CDR3 is 14 amino acids. V gave up 2 bases and J gave up 1 base; unmatched junction bases: 1. CDR3 coding DNA: TGTGCCAGCAGTTTACGGGGGGGGTCCTACGAGCAGTACTTC. Amino acid sequence: CASSLRGGSYEQYF.

V gene TRBV4-3 combines with J gene TRBJ1-4; TRBD1 might be the D (5 bases). Germline V gene sequence: CDR1 LGHNA, CDR2 YSLEER. This CDR3 spans 17 amino acids. V shed 1 base and J shed 0 bases, with 12 bases lying between them. CDR3 in amino acids: CASSQGVGGATNEKLFF. CDR3 nucleotide sequence: TGCGCCAGCAGCCAAGGGGTCGGAGGGGCAACTAATGAAAAACTGTTTTTT.

The V and J genes are TRBV6-5 and TRBJ1-5, with D possibly matching TRBD1 (5 bases). The CDR3 runs to 14 residues. CDR1 is MNHEY and CDR2 is SVGAGI in the germline V gene. V dropped 1 base and J dropped 10 bases, with 14 bases sitting between them. The CDR3: CASSYLSTGGPQHF. CDR3 bases: TGTGCCAGCAGTTACTTATCGACCGGGGGACCCCAGCATTTT.

This clone has only one observation. The chain recombines TRBV2 with TRBJ2-7; tentative D call: TRBD1 (5 bases). V was trimmed by 6 bases and J by 5 bases, leaving 26 bases between them. This CDR3 comprises 17 residues. Germline V gene data show CDR1 as SNHLY and CDR2 as FYNNEI. CDR3 in DNA: TGTGCCAGCAGGTCGAATATAGGGGCAGTACGTTTAAACGAGCAGTACTTC. Translated, it gives CASRSNIGAVRLNEQYF.

The chain links TRBV24-1 to TRBJ2-7; no firm D call. The CDR3 spans 12 residues. V gave up 9 bases and J gave up 5 bases, with 13 bases separating them. In germline, CDR1 is KGHDR, CDR2 SFDVKD. The CDR3 reads CATANLLDEQYF. CDR3 DNA sequence: TGTGCCACCGCTAATCTCCTCGACGAGCAGTACTTC.

J is TRBJ1-6 and V is TRBV6-5; TRBD1 matches at 9 bases. There are 16 residues in the CDR3. Germline CDR1 is MNHEY and CDR2 is SVGAGI. V lost 2 bases and J lost 10; bases outside the gene matches: 9. This CDR3 reads CASSYRGTGLGSPLHF. For the CDR3, the DNA is TGTGCCAGCAGTTACCGCGGGACAGGGTTAGGCTCACCCCTCCACTTT.

This chain links TRBV7-9 with TRBJ1-3; D might be TRBD1 (5 bases). CDR1 is SEHNR and CDR2 is FQNEAQ in the germline V gene (reference sequence). With 7 bases removed from V and 4 bases from J, the gap between germline ends came to 8 bases. The CDR3 has 12 amino acids. The CDR3 sequence is CASTRAGNTIYF. The CDR3 DNA reads TGTGCCAGCACCAGGGCGGGAAACACCATATATTTT.

V usage is TRBV6-2 or TRBV6-3 and J usage is TRBJ2-7, with 9 bases aligning to TRBD2. V gave up 5 bases and J gave up 2 bases; unmatched junction bases: 4. The CDR3 runs 14 residues. The V gene's germline CDR1 is MNHEY and CDR2 SVGEGT. CDR3 bases: TGTGCCAGCAGTACTAGCGGGCCCACCTACGAGCAGTACTTC. This encodes CASSTSGPTYEQYF.

The V and J genes are TRBV3-1 (or the pseudogene TRBV3-2) and TRBJ1-1, with 9 positions matching TRBD1. Per the germline V gene, CDR1 is LGHDT and CDR2 is YNNKEL (reference sequence). This CDR3 is 13 amino acids long. J was trimmed by 1 base and V by 6 bases; bases with no gene match: 0. CDR3 coding DNA: TGTGCCAGCAGGGACAGGGGGAACACTGAAGCTTTCTTT. This encodes CASRDRGNTEAFF.

This sequence joins TRBV9 and TRBJ2-1; TRBD2 matches at 10 bases. The trim removed 0 bases at V and 8 bases at J, leaving 8 bases unmatched. The CDR3 sequence is 16 residues long. Germline CDR1 reads SGDLS; CDR2 reads YYNGEE. For the CDR3, the DNA is TGTGCCAGCAGCGTAGGGCCTAGCGGGAGATTTGATGAGCAGTTCTTC. Protein: CASSVGPSGRFDEQFF.

The chain joins TRBV4-1 to TRBJ1-6; D is uncertain. V dropped 0 bases and J dropped 0 bases, with 12 bases sitting between them. The CDR3 is 18 amino acids. CDR1 is MGHRA, CDR2 YSYEKL, per germline. Here the CDR3 reads CASSQDLHIGSYNSPLHF. The CDR3 region has the DNA TGCGCCAGCAGCCAAGATCTTCACATTGGCTCCTATAATTCACCCCTCCACTTT.

This clone was observed a handful of times. This chain connects TRBV6-5 to TRBJ1-6, with 7 positions matching TRBD1. CDR1 and CDR2 (germline): MNHEY, SVGAGI. J lost 7 bases, V lost 2 bases, and 8 bases had no gene match. This CDR3 has 16 amino acids. In DNA form, the CDR3 reads TGTGCCAGCAGTTACGCCGTGACAGGGATGAATTCACCCCTCCACTTT. This codes for CASSYAVTGMNSPLHF.

The genes are TRBV7-6 and TRBJ2-2; 13 nucleotides line up with TRBD2. V shed 6 bases, J shed 6 bases, and the junction held 4 bases outside the gene matches. The CDR3 has 15 residues. Germline CDR1 reads SGHVS; CDR2 reads FNYEAQ. This CDR3 reads CASRRTSGGPGELFF. The CDR3 DNA reads as TGTGCCAGCAGAAGGACTAGCGGGGGTCCCGGGGAGCTGTTTTTT. The whole variable domain, filled in from reference TRBV7-6 and TRBJ2-2, reads GAGVSQSPRYKVTKRGQDVALRCDPISGHVSLYWYRQALGQGPEFLTYFNYEAQQDKSGLPNDRFSAERPEGSISTLTIQRTEQRDSAMYRCASRRTSGGPGELFFGEGSRLTVL.

Only a few counts were recorded for this clone. The genes are TRBV6-4 and TRBJ2-1, with D maybe TRBD2 (7 bases). The ends were cut back, 6 bases at V and 0 bases at J, with 12 bases in the middle. CDR3 length: 15 residues. Germline V CDR1 and CDR2: MRHNA, SNTAGT. The DNA for the CDR3 is TGTGCCAGCAGCCAGGGAGGGGGCTCCTACAATGAGCAGTTCTTC. This sequence encodes CASSQGGGSYNEQFF.

The chain links TRBV4-3 to TRBJ1-4; D may be TRBD1 (5 bases). Per germline, CDR1 LGHNA and CDR2 YSLEER. The CDR3 totals 16 residues. Trimming stripped 4 bases from V and 4 bases from J, with 16 bases between. Here the CDR3 DNA reads TGCGCCAGCAGCCGCGCCAGCAGGGAGGGTAATGAAAAACTGTTTTTT. Translation gives CASSRASREGNEKLFF.